Below, 8 T cell receptor delta chains from the same sample are listed, as sequenced in a study of gamma-delta T cells after stem cell transplantation. TCRdb re-called the RT-PCR reads through CATT. The sample consists of approximately 1,400 delta-chain clones, roughly 6.7% of them appearing once. The specimen was gamma-delta T cells. All receptors derive from a human donor. It is not recorded whose cells these are; they may come from a transplant donor.

This clone has a handful of counts. A far larger clone differs by one base, so this is likely a read error. The same CDR3 arises from other DNA sequences in this sample as well. This rearrangement joins TRDV2 to TRDJ1, with 10 bases identical to TRDD3. The CDR3 contains 15 residues. Germline CDR1 reads GEAIGNYY; CDR2 reads EKD. The CDR3 bases are TGTGCCTGCGACACGATGGGACTGGGGGATGTTGGACTCATCTTT. Protein product: CACDTMGLGDVGLIF.

By sample share, this clone is large. The junction departs from germline at one end; a sequencing error may be responsible. The sample contains more than one DNA sequence encoding this CDR3. The chain has TRDV2 and TRDJ1; 10 positions match TRDD3. Germline-derived CDR1 and CDR2 are GEAIGNYY and EKD. The CDR3 loop spans 19 amino acids. The CDR3 nucleotides read TGTGCCTGTGACGAAATCGGGTTGTTGGGGGATACCCTCCCCGATGAACTCATCTTT. Its protein product is CACDEIGLLGDTLPDELIF.

The rearrangement joins TRDV2 to TRDJ3; TRDD3 aligns across 12 bases. V was pared by 0 bases and J by 4 bases, with 3 bases of the junction left unmatched. The length of the CDR3 is 18 residues. In germline, CDR1 is GEAIGNYY, CDR2 EKD. Here the CDR3 reads CACDTLGDTSWDTRQMFF. The CDR3 DNA follows: TGTGCCTGTGACACCCTGGGGGATACGTCGTGGGACACCCGACAGATGTTTTTC.

This clone is deemed large. The chain employs TRDV2 and TRDJ1; 13 bases align to TRDD3. Germline CDR1 reads GEAIGNYY; CDR2 reads EKD. The V and J ends lost 1 base and 6 bases, in that order; junction bases with no gene match: 4. This CDR3 has 15 residues. The chain's CDR3 is CACDTLGDTVNKLIF. The CDR3 nucleotides are TGTGCCTGTGACACACTGGGGGATACGGTTAATAAACTCATCTTT.

This clone has more than one count but fewer than ten. With a far larger clone one base away, a read error is the likely cause. Other DNA sequences in the same sample also yield this CDR3. The V call is TRDV2, the J call TRDJ3, with 9 bases fitting TRDD3. The CDR3 has 22 amino acids. Germline CDR1 and CDR2: GEAIGNYY and EKD. CDR3 in DNA: TGTGCCTGTGACCCGGTACTGGGGGACCTCACGAAAAACACCTGGGACACCCGGCAGATGTTTTTC. Its translation is CACDPVLGDLTKNTWDTRQMFF.

The chain joins TRDV2 to TRDJ1; TRDD3 matches at 7 bases. V lost 2 bases, J lost 2 bases, and 1 base stayed unmatched. The germline gives CDR1 GEAIGNYY, CDR2 EKD. This CDR3 has 13 residues. CDR3 residues: CACDKGDTDKLIF. CDR3 bases: TGTGCCTGTGACAAGGGGGATACCGATAAACTCATCTTT.

This clone was seen a handful of times. TCRdb's protein, taken from a much larger clone, differs from this DNA's translation at residue 3, likely owing to a read error; the protein displayed comes from the DNA. The chain joins TRDV2 to TRDJ1; 9 positions agree with TRDD3. Per the germline V gene, CDR1 is GEAIGNYY and CDR2 is EKD. The CDR3 consists of 16 residues. The CDR3 DNA reads TGTGCCCGTGACCCCTTGGGGGATAGATACACCGATAAACTCATCTTT. This encodes CARDPLGDRYTDKLIF.

Within the sample, this clone is medium-sized. This may be a read error: a much more frequent sequence differs by one nucleotide. The same CDR3 also results from other DNA sequences found in this sample. V is TRDV2 and J is TRDJ3; 7 bases map to TRDD3. The CDR3 spans 20 residues. Germline V gene data show CDR1 as GEAIGNYY and CDR2 as EKD. CDR3 sequence: CACDTLLGPRGSWDTRQMFF. CDR3 sequence (DNA): TGTGCCTGTGACACCTTACTGGGGCCCCGGGGGTCCTGGGACACCCGACAGATGTTCTTC.